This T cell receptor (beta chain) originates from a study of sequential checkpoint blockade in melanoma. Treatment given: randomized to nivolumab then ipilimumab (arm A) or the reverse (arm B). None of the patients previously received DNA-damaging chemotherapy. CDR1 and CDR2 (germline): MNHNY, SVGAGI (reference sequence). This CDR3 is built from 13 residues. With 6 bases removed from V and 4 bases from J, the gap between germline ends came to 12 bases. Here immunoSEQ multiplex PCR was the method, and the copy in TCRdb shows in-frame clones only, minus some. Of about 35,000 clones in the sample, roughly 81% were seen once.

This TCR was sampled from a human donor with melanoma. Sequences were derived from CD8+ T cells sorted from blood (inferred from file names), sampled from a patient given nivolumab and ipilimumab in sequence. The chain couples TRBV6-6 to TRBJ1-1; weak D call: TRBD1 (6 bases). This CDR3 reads CASRLQGTTEAFF. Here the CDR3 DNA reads TGTGCCAGCAGACTTCAGGGGACCACTGAAGCTTTCTTT.